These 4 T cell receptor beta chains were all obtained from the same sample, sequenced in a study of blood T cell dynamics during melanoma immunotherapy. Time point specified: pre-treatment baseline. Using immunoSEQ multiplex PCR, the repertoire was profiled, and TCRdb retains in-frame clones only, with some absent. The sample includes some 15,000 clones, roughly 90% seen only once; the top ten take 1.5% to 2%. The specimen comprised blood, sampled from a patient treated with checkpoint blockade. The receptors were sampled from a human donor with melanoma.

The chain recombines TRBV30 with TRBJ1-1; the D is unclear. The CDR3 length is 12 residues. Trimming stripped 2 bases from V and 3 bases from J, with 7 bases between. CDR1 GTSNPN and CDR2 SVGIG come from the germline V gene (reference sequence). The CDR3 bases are TGTGCCTGGAGTATAGGTCACACTGAAGCTTTCTTT. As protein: CAWSIGHTEAFF.

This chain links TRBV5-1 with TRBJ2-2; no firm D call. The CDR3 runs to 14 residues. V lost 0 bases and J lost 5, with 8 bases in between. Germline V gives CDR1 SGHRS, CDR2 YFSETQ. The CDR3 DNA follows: TGCGCCAGCAGCTTGGAACTACCAACCGGGGAGCTGTTTTTT. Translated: CASSLELPTGELFF.

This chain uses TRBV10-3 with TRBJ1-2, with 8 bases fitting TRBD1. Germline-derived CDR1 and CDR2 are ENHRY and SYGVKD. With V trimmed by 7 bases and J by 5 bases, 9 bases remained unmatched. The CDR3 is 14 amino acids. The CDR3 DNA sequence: TGTGCCATCAAACCGACAGGGGAGGATTATGGCTACACCTTC. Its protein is CAIKPTGEDYGYTF.

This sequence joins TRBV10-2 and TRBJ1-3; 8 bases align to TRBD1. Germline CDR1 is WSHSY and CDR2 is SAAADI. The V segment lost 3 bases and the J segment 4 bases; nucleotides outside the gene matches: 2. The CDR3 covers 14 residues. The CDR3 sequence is CASSEGTGGNTIYF. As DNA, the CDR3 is TGCGCCAGCAGTGAAGGGACAGGAGGAAACACCATATATTTT.